The clone carrying this TCR beta chain turned up a few times. The antigen remains undetermined. This entry belongs to a study of response to subunit inactivated influenza vaccine. General study findings and limits: That few new T cells are recruited by each seasonal influenza vaccination was the authors' suggestion.

Each CDR3 protein gets one entry after TCRdb re-called the RT-PCR reads with MiXCR. In the table there are some 180,000 distinct CDR3 sequences, about 9.3% of which are singletons. This CDR3 has 13 amino acids. Trimming removed 4 bases at V and 6 bases at J, with 10 bases between. CDR1 and CDR2 (germline): LGHNA, YNFKEQ. Specimen: non-naive T cells sorted from PBMCs, collected on the day of vaccination. The TCR was taken from a man aged 45-65 years who received an inactivated influenza vaccine. This rearrangement joins TRBV4-2 to TRBJ2-1; D not certain. The CDR3 DNA is TGTGCCAGCAGCCTCAATAAGGGCAATGAGCAGTTCTTC. Protein: CASSLNKGNEQFF.